Listed below are T cell receptor beta chains from one sample, sequenced in a study of cytomegalovirus exposure and HLA in healthy donors. Clones were read by immunoSEQ multiplex PCR, and TCRdb kept only the in-frame ones, dropping some. This listing includes tens of thousands of clones. Sequenced input: PBMCs. All receptors come from a woman between 35 and 50 years old in good health and CMV-seronegative. CDR3s include the opening cysteine and the closing phenylalanine or tryptophan. A D gene is named only where the DNA matches it firmly.

j_gene	v_gene	d_gene	CDR3aa	CDR3nt
TRBJ2-4	TRBV29-1	NA	CSVERSGGTGRNIQYF	TGCAGCGTTGAAAGGTCCGGGGGGACAGGCAGAAACATTCAGTACTTC
TRBJ1-1	TRBV29-1	NA	CSVEKWTVGTKNTEAFF	TGCAGCGTTGAAAAATGGACAGTCGGAACTAAGAACACTGAAGCTTTCTTT
TRBJ1-2	TRBV6-5	NA	CASRNSGKGNYGYTF	TGTGCCAGCAGGAACTCCGGGAAAGGGAATTATGGCTACACCTTC
TRBJ1-2	TRBV19	TRBD1	CASSIASGTGNGYTF	TGTGCCAGTAGTATAGCGTCGGGGACAGGGAATGGCTACACCTTC
TRBJ1-3	TRBV5-4	NA	CASSLVGSSGNTIYF	TGTGCCAGCAGCTTGGTAGGGAGCTCTGGAAACACCATATATTTT
TRBJ2-7	TRBV5-4	NA	CASSQWPTANLLYEQYF	TGTGCCAGCAGCCAGTGGCCGACAGCGAATCTCCTCTACGAGCAGTACTTC
TRBJ1-1	TRBV6-1	NA	CASSDLRAFF	TGTGCCAGCAGTGATCTGAGAGCTTTCTTT
TRBJ1-1	TRBV30	NA	CAWKRGSTEAFF	TGTGCCTGGAAGAGGGGGAGTACTGAAGCTTTCTTT
TRBJ1-2	TRBV27	TRBD1	CASGWMGQGSGYTF	TGTGCCAGCGGTTGGATGGGACAGGGTTCGGGGTACACCTTC
TRBJ2-1	TRBV27	TRBD2	CASSPWTSGSNNEQFF	TGTGCCAGCAGTCCCTGGACTAGCGGGAGCAACAATGAGCAGTTCTTC
TRBJ2-7	TRBV25-1	TRBD1	CASRPSGQGYEQYF	TGTGCCAGCAGACCATCCGGACAGGGCTACGAGCAGTACTTC
TRBJ1-1	TRBV6-1	NA	CASSEGTGGGITEAFF	TGTGCCAGCAGTGAAGGGACGGGAGGGGGGATCACTGAAGCTTTCTTT
TRBJ1-2	TRBV6-5	TRBD1	CASSYSQGAANYGYTF	TGTGCCAGCAGTTACTCGCAGGGGGCCGCTAACTATGGCTACACCTTC
TRBJ1-4	TRBV29-1	NA	CSVEVVPDGRGLFF	TGCAGCGTTGAAGTTGTGCCTGACGGTAGAGGGCTGTTTTTT
TRBJ2-1	TRBV28	NA	CASSSPTEQFF	TGTGCCAGCAGTTCCCCTACTGAGCAGTTCTTC
TRBJ2-2	TRBV5-8	NA	CASSSTGRAGELFF	TGTGCCAGCAGTTCAACAGGGCGAGCCGGGGAGCTGTTTTTT